The 22 T cell receptor beta chains in this list originate from one sample, sequenced in a study of T cells after yellow fever vaccination. A single record per CDR3 protein comes from TCRdb applying MiXCR to the 5' RACE reads. The sample yields 350,000 to 450,000 distinct CDR3 sequences, approximately 18% seen once. The sequenced sample was PBMCs, obtained before the yellow fever booster vaccination. These receptor sequences come from a man younger than 30 who received the YFV17D yellow fever vaccine.

This clonotype was counted a few times. This chain uses TRBV12-3 or TRBV12-4 with TRBJ2-2, with D tentatively TRBD2 (7 bases). The CDR3 extends over 18 amino acids. V was cut by 7 bases and J by 0 bases, with 21 bases left in between. The DNA for the CDR3 is TGTGCCAGCATGTGGGGGGGGCGAACTCGGGCGAACACCGGGGAGCTGTTTTTT. As protein: CASMWGGRTRANTGELFF.

The V gene is TRBV4-1, the J gene TRBJ2-7; TRBD1 might be the D (5 bases). The CDR3 is 13 amino acids. Trimming cost V 5 bases and J 7 bases, with 15 bases left between them. Per the germline V gene, CDR1 is MGHRA and CDR2 is YSYEKL. The chain's CDR3 is CASSSTTAGEQYF. The CDR3 DNA reads TGCGCCAGCAGCTCGACCACGGCAGGGGAGCAGTACTTC.

The V gene is TRBV5-4, the J gene TRBJ2-1, with D possibly matching TRBD2 (7 bases). V lost 2 bases and J 5 bases, leaving 11 bases between the germline ends. Germline V gives CDR1 SGHNT, CDR2 YYREEE (reference sequence). The CDR3 covers 14 residues. This CDR3 reads CASSFGGPDNEQFF. In DNA, the CDR3 is TGTGCCAGCAGCTTCGGGGGGCCCGACAATGAGCAGTTCTTC.

This clonotype was picked up a small number of times. The V and J genes are TRBV29-1 and TRBJ1-2; no reliable D call. Looked up from germline, CDR1 is SQVTM and CDR2 is ANQGSEA. The CDR3 is 16 amino acids. V was trimmed by 0 bases and J by 2 bases, leaving 16 bases between them. CDR3 sequence: CSVEEAGRIKNYGYTF. In DNA form, the CDR3 reads TGCAGCGTTGAAGAAGCGGGCAGGATAAAAAACTATGGCTACACCTTC.

This clonotype showed up many times. The genes are TRBV18 and TRBJ1-1, with a possible D match to TRBD1 (6 bases). The CDR3 has 15 amino acids. Germline loops: CDR1 KGHSH, CDR2 LQKENI. Between the trimmed V and J ends, which lost 5 bases and 2 bases, there was a span of 15 bases. The CDR3, as DNA: TGTGCCAGCTCAACTACAGGGATCGGAAACACTGAAGCTTTCTTT. The encoded protein is CASSTTGIGNTEAFF. Drawing the rest from reference TRBV18 and TRBJ1-1, the complete variable domain is NAGVMQNPRHLVRRRGQEARLRCSPMKGHSHVYWYRQLPEEGLKFMVYLQKENIIDESGMPKERFSAEFPKEGPSILRIQQVVRGDSAAYFCASSTTGIGNTEAFFGQGTRLTVV.

The chain joins TRBV20-1 to TRBJ2-3; TRBD1 matches 10 bases. The J segment lost 4 bases and the V segment lost 5 bases, leaving 6 bases of the junction unmatched. The CDR3 runs to 14 residues. The V gene's germline CDR1 is DFQATT and CDR2 SNEGSKA (reference sequence). CDR3 sequence reads: CSARQGATADTQYF. The CDR3, as DNA: TGCAGTGCTCGACAGGGGGCTACGGCAGATACGCAGTATTTT.

The CDR3 loop reads CASSDGQGAIEDTQYF. In DNA, the CDR3 is TGCGCCAGCAGTGACGGGCAGGGGGCAATAGAAGATACGCAGTATTTT. V is TRBV10-1 and J is TRBJ2-3, with 8 positions matching TRBD1. Germline-derived CDR1 and CDR2 are WNHNN and SYGVQD (reference sequence). This CDR3 spans 16 amino acids. The trim removed 3 bases at V and 5 bases at J, leaving 10 bases unmatched.

The chain combines TRBV3-1 with TRBJ1-2; tentatively, D is TRBD1 (6 bases). The germline gives CDR1 LGHDT, CDR2 YNNKEL (reference sequence). This CDR3 is built from 14 residues. Trimming took 4 bases from V and 4 from J, leaving 13 bases between them. CDR3 in DNA: TGTGCCAGCAGCCCACAGGGTCTTCCCTATGGCTACACCTTC. Amino acid sequence: CASSPQGLPYGYTF.

This chain links TRBV24-1 with TRBJ1-4, with TRBD1 identical over 8 bases. The germline gives CDR1 KGHDR, CDR2 SFDVKD. The CDR3 has 18 residues. Unmatched junction bases numbered 9, after V lost 3 bases and J lost 1 base. The CDR3 nucleotides read TGTGCCACCAGTGATCCTAGAGCAACAGGGGGAACTAATGAAAAACTGTTTTTT. Encoded protein: CATSDPRATGGTNEKLFF.

This clonotype was observed a few times. The chain couples TRBV20-1 to TRBJ1-2, with D unclear. This CDR3 has 12 residues. V lost 0 bases and J 8 bases, leaving 10 bases between the germline ends. The germline gives CDR1 DFQATT, CDR2 SNEGSKA (reference sequence). The CDR3 sequence is CSARDTIAGYTF. The CDR3 region has the DNA TGCAGTGCTAGAGATACCATAGCGGGCTACACCTTC.

The rearrangement uses TRBV7-2 and TRBJ2-7, with D perhaps matching TRBD1 (5 bases). Trimming took off 5 bases at V and 0 bases at J, with 14 bases between the two ends. This CDR3 contains 15 residues. The germline V gene has CDR1 SGHTA and CDR2 FQGNSA. This chain's CDR3 is CASSPSGRVSYEQYF. CDR3 nucleotides: TGTGCCAGCAGCCCCTCGGGCAGGGTCTCCTACGAGCAGTACTTC.

V and J are TRBV9 and TRBJ1-5; TRBD1 aligns across 7 bases. The CDR3 loop spans 14 amino acids. The germline V gene encodes CDR1 SGDLS and CDR2 YYNGEE. Germline trimming cut 7 bases from V and 3 bases from J; bases unmatched to any gene: 7. The CDR3 sequence: CASSKGGSNQPQHF. As DNA, the CDR3 is TGTGCCAGCTCCAAAGGGGGCTCCAATCAGCCCCAGCATTTT. Based on the CDR3 plus reference TRBV9 and TRBJ1-5, the full variable domain is DSGVTQTPKHLITATGQRVTLRCSPRSGDLSVYWYQQSLDQGLQFLIQYYNGEERAKGNILERFSAQQFPDLHSELNLSSLELGDSALYFCASSKGGSNQPQHFGDGTRLSIL.

V is TRBV7-8 and J is TRBJ2-3; D perhaps matches TRBD2 (6 bases). The germline V gene encodes CDR1 SGHVS and CDR2 FQNEAQ. V was clipped by 2 bases and J by 2 bases, with 11 bases between them. The CDR3 consists of 15 residues. For the CDR3, the DNA is TGTGCCAGCAGCTTACGGCGGGGCCTCACAGATACGCAGTATTTT. Translating gives CASSLRRGLTDTQYF.

The chain combines TRBV2 with TRBJ2-3; D is unresolved. The CDR3 covers 13 residues. Trimming left V 8 bases short and J 3 bases short, with 12 bases between. CDR1 and CDR2 from the germline V gene are SNHLY and FYNNEI. CDR3 loop: CASLERRTDTQYF. CDR3 nucleotides: TGTGCCAGCCTTGAAAGACGGACAGATACGCAGTATTTT.

This rearrangement joins TRBV6-5 to TRBJ2-3; D is perhaps TRBD1 (6 bases). Deletions cut 2 bases from V and 4 bases from J, with 19 bases between. There are 17 residues in the CDR3. CDR1 and CDR2 (germline): MNHEY, SVGAGI. DNA for the CDR3: TGTGCCAGCAGTTACACCACCGGGACCTCAGGGGCAGATACGCAGTATTTT. Amino acid sequence: CASSYTTGTSGADTQYF.

The CDR3 coding sequence is TGTGCCAGCAGCCACCGACTAGCGGGGGGGCCCTACGAGCAGTACTTC. Its translation: CASSHRLAGGPYEQYF. The V gene is TRBV12-3 or TRBV12-4, the J gene TRBJ2-7, with TRBD2 matching over 14 bases. The CDR3 spans 16 residues. With V trimmed by 6 bases and J by 2 bases, 6 bases remained unmatched.

This clonotype showed up just a few times. The genes are TRBV7-2 and TRBJ1-5; D is possibly TRBD1 (5 bases). V lost 3 bases, J lost 1 base, and 13 bases lay in between. Germline V gene lookup returns CDR1 SGHTA and CDR2 FQGNSA. The CDR3 runs 16 residues. The CDR3 DNA follows: TGTGCCAGCAGCTTCCCGGGACCAGGAAGCAATCAGCCCCAGCATTTT. Its protein is CASSFPGPGSNQPQHF.

The sample holds many counts of this clonotype. This chain links TRBV4-3 with TRBJ2-7; TRBD1 is a possible D gene (6 bases). With 4 bases removed from V and 4 bases from J, the gap between germline ends came to 14 bases. Germline V lookup: CDR1 LGHNA, CDR2 YSLEER. This CDR3 is 14 amino acids long. The CDR3 loop reads CASSPRQESYEQYF. CDR3 nucleotides: TGCGCCAGCAGCCCAAGACAGGAAAGTTACGAGCAGTACTTC.

The rearrangement uses TRBV7-9 and TRBJ2-5, with D hard to call. The CDR3 is 14 amino acids. Germline V gene sequence: CDR1 SEHNR, CDR2 FQNEAQ (reference sequence). V was clipped by 5 bases and J by 4 bases, with 14 bases between them. In DNA form, the CDR3 reads TGTGCCAGCAGCCCCTCCTTGTCCCCAGAGACCCAGTACTTC. Its protein product is CASSPSLSPETQYF.

V and J are TRBV7-7 and TRBJ2-2; TRBD2 agrees at 8 bases. The V and J ends lost 2 bases and 6 bases, in that order; junction bases with no gene match: 5. The CDR3 sequence is 15 residues long. Germline lookup yields CDR1 SSHAT and CDR2 FNYEAQ (reference sequence). The CDR3 nucleotides are TGTGCCAGCAGCTTAAATCCGGGGGGGCCCGGGGAGCTGTTTTTT. Its translation: CASSLNPGGPGELFF. The full variable domain, with the rest looked up from reference TRBV7-7 and TRBJ2-2, is GAGVSQSPRYKVTKRGQDVTLRCDPISSHATLYWYQQALGQGPEFLTYFNYEAQPDKSGLPSDRFSAERPEGSISTLTIQRTEQRDSAMYRCASSLNPGGPGELFFGEGSRLTVL.

The gene calls are TRBV6-5 and TRBJ2-1; 7 bases line up with TRBD2. The J segment lost 11 bases and the V segment lost 6 bases, leaving 4 bases of the junction unmatched. CDR3 length: 11 amino acids. The germline gives CDR1 MNHEY, CDR2 SVGAGI. The DNA of the CDR3 is TGTGCCAGCAGGGCCGGGGGGAAGCAGTTCTTC. This sequence encodes CASRAGGKQFF.

This clonotype was seen a few times. The CDR3 DNA is TGTGCCAGCAGCCCTCTCCTGACTACGAGGATACCGGGAGGCTACACCTTC. Its translation: CASSPLLTTRIPGGYTF. The chain recombines TRBV7-2 with TRBJ1-2; D uncertain. Trimming cost V 5 bases and J 8 bases, with 27 bases left between them. Germline values: CDR1 SGHTA, CDR2 FQGNSA. This CDR3 is built from 17 residues.